A single sample gave rise to the 18 T cell receptor beta chains below, sequenced in a study of T cells in Graves' hyperthyroidism and ophthalmopathy. RNA transcripts were the template for amplifying TCR beta CDR3 regions. The HTBI primer set drove a first-round RT-PCR of the TCR CDR3. One entry per CDR3 protein results from TCRdb running MiXCR on the multiplex PCR reads. The table lists fewer than 650,000 distinct CDR3 sequences, approximately 14% of them singletons. Material: blood. These receptors were obtained from a woman aged 35 to 49 with Graves' hyperthyroidism.

This clonotype was detected many times. The V call is TRBV6-5, the J call TRBJ2-1; maybe TRBD2 (5 bases). Trimming stripped 0 bases from V and 7 bases from J, with 7 bases between. There are 13 residues in the CDR3. Germline CDR1 MNHEY, CDR2 SVGAGI. The chain's CDR3 is CASSYSTGNEQFF. In DNA, the CDR3 is TGTGCCAGCAGTTACTCGACGGGGAATGAGCAGTTCTTC.

This CDR3 reads CATPTTTGPNYNEQFF. In DNA form, the CDR3 reads TGTGCCACTCCGACCACGACGGGCCCGAACTACAATGAGCAGTTCTTC. The chain employs TRBV6-1 and TRBJ2-1; D is uncertain. CDR1 and CDR2 (germline): MNHNS, SASEGT. The CDR3 has 16 amino acids. V lost 10 bases and J 3 bases, leaving 22 bases between the germline ends.

In this sample, this clonotype turned up many times. The chain carries TRBV6-1 and TRBJ2-7; D gene uncertain. Germline CDR1 MNHNS, CDR2 SASEGT. The CDR3 is 13 residues long. With 5 bases removed from V and 2 bases from J, the gap between germline ends came to 10 bases. The CDR3 loop reads CASSQPSTYEQYF. The CDR3 DNA reads TGTGCCAGCAGTCAGCCATCTACCTACGAGCAGTACTTC.

This clonotype was seen ten or more times. J is TRBJ2-1 and V is TRBV20-1; D perhaps matches TRBD2 (6 bases). V was shortened by 5 bases and J by 8 bases, with 19 bases between the two germline ends. The CDR3 spans 14 residues. The germline V gene encodes CDR1 DFQATT and CDR2 SNEGSKA (reference sequence). The CDR3 nucleotides read TGCAGTGCTGGCCGGGACTCCGCAAGGGATGAGCAGTTCTTC. Translation: CSAGRDSARDEQFF.

At least ten counts were recorded for this clonotype. This chain links TRBV11-2 with TRBJ2-7; 8 bases map to TRBD2. The germline V gene has CDR1 SGHAT and CDR2 FQNNGV. The CDR3 is made up of 15 amino acids. V was pared by 3 bases and J by 7 bases, with 11 bases of the junction left unmatched. DNA for the CDR3: TGTGCCAGCAGCTTGTTATTGGCGGGAGGAGGTGAGCAGTACTTC. Its translation: CASSLLLAGGGEQYF.

This clonotype showed up just a few times. The V gene is TRBV11-2, the J gene TRBJ1-5; the match to TRBD1 covers 12 bases. V lost 3 bases and J lost 6; bases outside the gene matches: 9. The CDR3 covers 17 residues. Germline values: CDR1 SGHAT, CDR2 FQNNGV. The CDR3 protein is CASSLILEGQGAQPQHF. CDR3 coding DNA: TGTGCCAGCAGCTTGATATTGGAGGGACAGGGGGCTCAGCCCCAGCATTTT.

This clonotype was counted a few times. This chain connects TRBV3-1 to TRBJ2-6; TRBD1 matches 8 bases. Trimming cost V 1 base and J 1 base; bases outside gene matches: 6. Germline CDR1 LGHDT, CDR2 YNNKEL (reference sequence). This CDR3 region has 18 residues. The CDR3 DNA reads TGTGCCAGCAGCCAAGCTGCAGGGGGCTCTTCTGGGGCCAACGTCCTGACTTTC. Translated: CASSQAAGGSSGANVLTF.

Ten or more counts support this clonotype. The chain recombines TRBV11-2 with TRBJ1-3; the D gene is possibly TRBD1 (6 bases). The CDR3 contains 17 residues. Per germline, CDR1 SGHAT and CDR2 FQNNGV. V gave up 3 bases and J gave up 0 bases, with 15 bases separating them. The CDR3, as DNA: TGTGCCAGCAGCTTTCGCGGGGGCGCAACCTCTGGAAACACCATATATTTT. Its translation is CASSFRGGATSGNTIYF.

Points on this clonotype: An end of the junction does not agree with germline; a read error may underlie this. This sequence joins TRBV7-9 and TRBJ2-3; D is uncertain. CDR1 and CDR2 (germline): SEHNR, FQNEAQ (reference sequence). CDR3 length: 14 amino acids. For the CDR3, the DNA is TGTGCCAGCAGCTTAGGGAGAAGCACAGATGCGCAGTATTTT. It yields the protein CASSLGRSTDAQYF.

As to this clonotype: With a much larger clone just one base away, this may be a read error. J is TRBJ2-2 and V is TRBV6-1; 11 positions match TRBD2. Germline V gene data show CDR1 as MNHNS and CDR2 as SASEGT. This CDR3 has 16 amino acids. The CDR3 reads CAGSSGTSGRTGELFF. CDR3 sequence (DNA): TGTGCCGGCAGCTCCGGGACTAGCGGCCGCACCGGGGAGCTGTTTTTT.

Points on this clonotype: At one boundary the junction diverges from the germline segment, which might be a read error. The V gene is TRBV7-2, the J gene TRBJ2-6, with 9 nucleotides matching TRBD1. Germline V gene data show CDR1 as SGHTA and CDR2 as FQGNSA. CDR3 length: 16 amino acids. The CDR3 here is CASSKDRGAGANVLTF. CDR3 in DNA: TGCGCCAGCAGCAAAGACAGGGGGGCTGGGGCCAACGTCCTGACTTTC.

Only one count was recorded for this clonotype. The rearrangement links TRBV7-2 to TRBJ2-3; 10 bases agree with TRBD2. Trimming removed 1 base from V and 2 bases from J; junction bases left unmatched: 3. The CDR3 sequence is 16 residues long. Germline values: CDR1 SGHTA, CDR2 FQGNSA. The CDR3, as DNA: TGTGCCAGCAGCTTAGTGGGACTAGCGCCCACAGATACGCAGTATTTT. Its protein product is CASSLVGLAPTDTQYF. The full variable domain, in which reference TRBV7-2 and TRBJ2-3 provide the parts outside the CDR3, is GAGVSQSPSNKVTEKGKDVELRCDPISGHTALYWYRQSLGQGLEFLIYFQGNSAPDKSGLPSDRFSAERTGGSVSTLTIQRTQQEDSAVYLCASSLVGLAPTDTQYFGPGTRLTVL.

At least ten counts were recorded for this clonotype. The rearrangement joins TRBV6-1 to TRBJ1-1; 7 positions match TRBD1. Per the germline V gene, CDR1 is MNHNS and CDR2 is SASEGT. The junction had 11 bases not matched to a gene; V was cut back by 4 bases and J by 0 bases. This CDR3 has 17 amino acids. The CDR3 sequence: CASSVLDRVGMNTEAFF. For the CDR3, the DNA is TGTGCCAGCAGTGTACTTGACAGGGTTGGGATGAACACTGAAGCTTTCTTT.

The chain is built from TRBV6-6 and TRBJ1-1, with D unresolved. Germline V gene data show CDR1 as MNHNY and CDR2 as SVGAGI (reference sequence). Trimming left V 2 bases short and J 4 bases short, with 20 bases between. The CDR3 totals 17 residues. The CDR3 nucleotides are TGTGCCAGCAGTTACCAGCCCGAACGGGTGGATAGCACTGAAGCTTTCTTT. Translating it yields CASSYQPERVDSTEAFF.

The V and J genes are TRBV7-9 and TRBJ2-1; 7 nucleotides agree with TRBD2. The CDR3 is 14 amino acids. V was clipped by 3 bases and J by 9 bases; unmatched bases: 8. Germline lookup yields CDR1 SEHNR and CDR2 FQNEAQ (reference sequence). CDR3 bases: TGTGCCAGCAGCTTCCACCGGGAGGAGAGTGAGCAGTTCTTC. It translates to CASSFHREESEQFF.

This clonotype was observed at least ten times. The rearrangement links TRBV29-1 to TRBJ2-1; 7 positions match TRBD2. This CDR3 has 14 amino acids. V was pared by 5 bases and J by 4 bases, with 8 bases of the junction left unmatched. Germline CDR1 and CDR2: SQVTM and ANQGSEA. The CDR3 sequence: CSVLRGTGYNEQFF. CDR3 coding DNA: TGCAGCGTTCTGCGGGGGACGGGGTACAATGAGCAGTTCTTC.

This clonotype came up many times. The chain uses TRBV5-1 and TRBJ2-3, with D possibly TRBD1 on 5 matching bases. Trimming left V 5 bases short and J 2 bases short, with 9 bases between. CDR3 length: 13 residues. Germline loops: CDR1 SGHRS, CDR2 YFSETQ. CDR3 sequence: CASRGRDTDTQYF. The CDR3 DNA reads as TGCGCCAGCAGGGGCAGGGACACAGATACGCAGTATTTT.

This clonotype was detected many times. This chain connects TRBV12-3 or TRBV12-4 to TRBJ2-3, with 10 bases that match TRBD2. After removal of 7 bases from V and 0 bases from J, the junction contained 7 bases not matched to a gene. There are 16 residues in the CDR3. This CDR3 is CASTVTSGASTDTQYF. Written as DNA, the CDR3 is TGTGCCAGCACCGTTACTAGCGGGGCAAGCACAGATACGCAGTATTTT.